This TCR beta chain was sequenced in a study of T cells in Graves' hyperthyroidism and ophthalmopathy. TCR beta CDR3 regions were amplified from RNA. A set of HTBI primers served as the primers for a first-round RT-PCR of the TCR CDR3. Each CDR3 protein gets one entry after TCRdb re-called the multiplex PCR reads with MiXCR. The sample has roughly 520,000 distinct CDR3 sequences, less than 25% seen once. Per germline, CDR1 SQVTM and CDR2 ANQGSEA. Trimming pared 7 bases from V and 1 base from J, leaving 11 bases between. CDR3 length: 14 amino acids. The genes are TRBV29-1 and TRBJ2-6; a possible D gene is TRBD2 (6 bases). The sequence was obtained from a woman aged 25 to 39 with Graves' ophthalmopathy. Input material: blood. This CDR3 reads CSARGGSGANVLTF. CDR3 nucleotide sequence: TGCAGCGCCCGCGGAGGGTCTGGGGCCAACGTCCTGACTTTC. The variable domain in full, completed from reference TRBV29-1 and TRBJ2-6, reads SAVISQKPSRDICQRGTSLTIQCQVDSQVTMMFWYRQQPGQSLTLIATANQGSEATYESGFVIDKFPISRPNLTFSTLTVSNMSPEDSSIYLCSARGGSGANVLTFGAGSRLTVL.